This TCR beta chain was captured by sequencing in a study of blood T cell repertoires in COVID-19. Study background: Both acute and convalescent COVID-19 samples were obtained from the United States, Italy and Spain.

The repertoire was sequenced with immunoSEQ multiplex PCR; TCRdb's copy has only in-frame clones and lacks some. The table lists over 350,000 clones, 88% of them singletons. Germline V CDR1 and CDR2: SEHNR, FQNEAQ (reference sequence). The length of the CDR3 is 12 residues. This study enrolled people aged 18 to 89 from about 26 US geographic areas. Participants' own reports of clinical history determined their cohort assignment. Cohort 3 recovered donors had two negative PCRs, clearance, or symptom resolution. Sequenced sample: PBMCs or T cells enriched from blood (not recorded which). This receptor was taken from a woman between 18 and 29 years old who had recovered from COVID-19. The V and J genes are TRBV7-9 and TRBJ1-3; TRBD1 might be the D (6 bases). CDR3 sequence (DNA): TGTGCGGCCAGGACAGAAGGAAACACCATATATTTT. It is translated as CAARTEGNTIYF.